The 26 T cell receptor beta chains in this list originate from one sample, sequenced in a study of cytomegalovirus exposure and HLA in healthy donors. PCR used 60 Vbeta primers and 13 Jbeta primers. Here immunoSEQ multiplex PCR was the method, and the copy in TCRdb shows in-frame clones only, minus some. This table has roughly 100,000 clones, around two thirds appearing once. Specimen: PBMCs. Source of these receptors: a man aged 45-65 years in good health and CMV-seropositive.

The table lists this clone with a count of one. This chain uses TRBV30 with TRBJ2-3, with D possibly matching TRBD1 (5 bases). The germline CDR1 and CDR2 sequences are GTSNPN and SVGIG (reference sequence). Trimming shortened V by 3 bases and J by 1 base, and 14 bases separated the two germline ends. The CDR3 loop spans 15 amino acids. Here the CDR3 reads CAWSRGQRGTDTQYF. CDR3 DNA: TGTGCCTGGAGCCGAGGACAACGGGGCACAGATACGCAGTATTTT.

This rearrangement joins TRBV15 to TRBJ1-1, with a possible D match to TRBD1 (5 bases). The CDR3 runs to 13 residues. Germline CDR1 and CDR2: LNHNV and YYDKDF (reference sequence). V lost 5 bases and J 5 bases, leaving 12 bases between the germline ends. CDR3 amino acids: CATSGRRGTEAFF. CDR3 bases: TGTGCCACCAGCGGGCGAAGGGGAACTGAAGCTTTCTTT.

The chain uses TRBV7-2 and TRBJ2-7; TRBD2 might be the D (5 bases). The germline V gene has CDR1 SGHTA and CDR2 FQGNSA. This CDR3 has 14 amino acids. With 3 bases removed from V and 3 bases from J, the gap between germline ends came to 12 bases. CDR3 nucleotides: TGTGCCAGCAGCTTCCTTGGAGGTCACTACGAGCAGTACTTC. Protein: CASSFLGGHYEQYF.

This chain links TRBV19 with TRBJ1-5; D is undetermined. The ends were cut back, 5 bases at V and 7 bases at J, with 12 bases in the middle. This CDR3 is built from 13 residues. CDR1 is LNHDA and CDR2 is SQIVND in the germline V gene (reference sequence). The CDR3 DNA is TGTGCCAGTAGTCCGGCTGAGGGCCAGCCCCAGCATTTT. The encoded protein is CASSPAEGQPQHF.

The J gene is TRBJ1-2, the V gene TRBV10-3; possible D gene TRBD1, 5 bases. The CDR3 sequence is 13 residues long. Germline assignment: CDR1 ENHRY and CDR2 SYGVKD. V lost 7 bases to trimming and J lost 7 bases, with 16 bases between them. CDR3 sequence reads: CAINPGTASGYTF. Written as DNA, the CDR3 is TGTGCCATCAATCCCGGGACTGCGTCTGGCTACACCTTC.

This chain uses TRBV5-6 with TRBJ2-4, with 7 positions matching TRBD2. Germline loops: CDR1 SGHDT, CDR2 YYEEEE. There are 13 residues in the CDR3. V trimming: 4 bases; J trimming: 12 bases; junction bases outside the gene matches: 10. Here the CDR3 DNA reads TGTGCCAGCAGCGTGGGGACTACGAATAGTCAGTACTTC. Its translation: CASSVGTTNSQYF.

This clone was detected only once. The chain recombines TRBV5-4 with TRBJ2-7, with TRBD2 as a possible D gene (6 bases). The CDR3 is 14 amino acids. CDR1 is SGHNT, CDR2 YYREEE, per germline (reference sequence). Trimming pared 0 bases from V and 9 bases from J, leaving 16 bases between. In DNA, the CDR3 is TGTGCCAGCAGCTTGGGGGGAGGACTGAGGGTGCAGTACTTC. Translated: CASSLGGGLRVQYF. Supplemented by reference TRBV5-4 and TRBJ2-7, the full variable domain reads ETGVTQSPTHLIKTRGQQVTLRCSSQSGHNTVSWYQQALGQGPQFIFQYYREEENGRGNFPPRFSGLQFPNYSSELNVNALELDDSALYLCASSLGGGLRVQYFGPGTRLTVT.

CDR3 loop: CASSLFSGGISNEQFF. DNA of the CDR3: TGTGCCAGCAGTCTCTTCTCAGGGGGCATTTCCAATGAGCAGTTCTTC. The chain has TRBV7-9 and TRBJ2-1; 8 bases match TRBD1. The CDR3 is 16 residues long. Germline V lookup: CDR1 SEHNR, CDR2 FQNEAQ (reference sequence). Trimming removed 6 bases from V and 6 bases from J; junction bases left unmatched: 13.

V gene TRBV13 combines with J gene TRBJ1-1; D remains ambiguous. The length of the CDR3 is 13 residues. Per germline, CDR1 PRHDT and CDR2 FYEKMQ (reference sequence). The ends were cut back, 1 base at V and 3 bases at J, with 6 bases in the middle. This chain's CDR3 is CASSLDIYTEAFF. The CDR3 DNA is TGTGCCAGCAGCTTAGATATCTACACTGAAGCTTTCTTT. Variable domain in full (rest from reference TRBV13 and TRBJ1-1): AAGVIQSPRHLIKEKRETATLKCYPIPRHDTVYWYQQGPGQDPQFLISFYEKMQSDKGSIPDRFSAQQFSDYHSELNMSSLELGDSALYFCASSLDIYTEAFFGQGTRLTVV.

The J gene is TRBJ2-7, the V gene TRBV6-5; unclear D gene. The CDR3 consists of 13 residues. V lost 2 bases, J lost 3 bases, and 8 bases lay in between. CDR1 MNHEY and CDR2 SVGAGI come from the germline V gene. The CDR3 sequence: CASSYALGYEQYF. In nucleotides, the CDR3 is TGTGCCAGCAGTTACGCCCTCGGCTACGAGCAGTACTTC.

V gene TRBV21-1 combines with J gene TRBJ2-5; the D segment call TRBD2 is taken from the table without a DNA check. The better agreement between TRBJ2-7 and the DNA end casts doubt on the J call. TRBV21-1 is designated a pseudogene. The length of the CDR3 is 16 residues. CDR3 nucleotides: TGTGCCAGCAGCAAAGGGGGGGAACGGGCCTCCTACGAGCAGTACTTC. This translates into CASSKGGERASYEQYF.

CDR3 nucleotides: TGTGCCAGCAGCTTGGCCGTTCAGGGCTATGGCTACACCTTC. Its translation is CASSLAVQGYGYTF. The chain combines TRBV5-5 with TRBJ1-2; possible D gene TRBD1, 5 bases. This CDR3 comprises 14 residues. V was clipped by 0 bases and J by 4 bases, with 10 bases between them. Germline CDR1 is SGHKS and CDR2 is YYEKEE (reference sequence).

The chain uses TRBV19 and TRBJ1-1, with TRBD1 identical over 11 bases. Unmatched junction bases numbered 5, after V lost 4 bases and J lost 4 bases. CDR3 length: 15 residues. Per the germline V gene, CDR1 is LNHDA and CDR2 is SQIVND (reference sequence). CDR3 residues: CASSTGQGVSTEAFF. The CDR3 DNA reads TGTGCCAGTAGTACGGGACAGGGGGTTAGCACTGAAGCTTTCTTT.

DNA for the CDR3: TGTGCCAGCAGCTACGGGGGGAGAGGAGATACGCAGTATTTT. Its protein product is CASSYGGRGDTQYF. This chain connects TRBV6-5 to TRBJ2-3; TRBD2 matches at 7 bases. The length of the CDR3 is 14 residues. Trimming cost V 6 bases and J 5 bases; bases outside gene matches: 8. Germline V gene data show CDR1 as MNHEY and CDR2 as SVGAGI.

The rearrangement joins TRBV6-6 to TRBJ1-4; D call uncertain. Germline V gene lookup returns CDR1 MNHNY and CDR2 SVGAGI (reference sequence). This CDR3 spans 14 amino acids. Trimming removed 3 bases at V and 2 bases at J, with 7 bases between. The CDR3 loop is CASSYGGTNEKLFF. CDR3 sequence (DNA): TGTGCCAGCAGTTATGGAGGCACTAATGAAAAACTGTTTTTT.

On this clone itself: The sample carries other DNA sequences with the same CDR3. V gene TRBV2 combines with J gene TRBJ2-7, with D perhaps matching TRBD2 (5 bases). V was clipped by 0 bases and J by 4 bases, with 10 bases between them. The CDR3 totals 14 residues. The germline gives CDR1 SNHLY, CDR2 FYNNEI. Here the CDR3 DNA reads TGTGCCAGCAGTGAAGCGCTTCGGGGATACGAGCAGTACTTC. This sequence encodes CASSEALRGYEQYF.

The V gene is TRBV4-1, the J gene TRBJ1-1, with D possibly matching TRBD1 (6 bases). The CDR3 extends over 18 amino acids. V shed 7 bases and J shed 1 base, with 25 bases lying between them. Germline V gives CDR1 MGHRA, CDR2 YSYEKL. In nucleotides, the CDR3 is TGCGCCAGCAACTCAATAGGGGTTTCCGGGACAAAGAACACTGAAGCTTTCTTT. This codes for CASNSIGVSGTKNTEAFF.

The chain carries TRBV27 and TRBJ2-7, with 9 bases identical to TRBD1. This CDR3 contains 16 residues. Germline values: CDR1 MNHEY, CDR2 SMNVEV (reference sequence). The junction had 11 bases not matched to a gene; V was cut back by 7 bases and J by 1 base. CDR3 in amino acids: CASTPGTGKGSYEQYF. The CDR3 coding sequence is TGTGCCAGCACCCCGGGGACAGGGAAAGGATCCTACGAGCAGTACTTC.

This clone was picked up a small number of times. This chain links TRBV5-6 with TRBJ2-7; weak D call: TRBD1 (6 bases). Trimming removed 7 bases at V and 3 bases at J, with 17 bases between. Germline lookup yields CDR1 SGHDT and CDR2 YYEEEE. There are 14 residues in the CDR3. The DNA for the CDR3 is TGTGCCAGCTATACACGAGGGGGAAGCTACGAGCAGTACTTC. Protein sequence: CASYTRGGSYEQYF.

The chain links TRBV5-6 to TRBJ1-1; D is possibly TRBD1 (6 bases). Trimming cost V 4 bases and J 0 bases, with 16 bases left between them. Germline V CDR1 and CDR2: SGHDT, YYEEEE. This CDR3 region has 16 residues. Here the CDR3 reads CASSRFEQGLNTEAFF. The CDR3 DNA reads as TGTGCCAGCAGCCGATTCGAACAGGGACTGAACACTGAAGCTTTCTTT.

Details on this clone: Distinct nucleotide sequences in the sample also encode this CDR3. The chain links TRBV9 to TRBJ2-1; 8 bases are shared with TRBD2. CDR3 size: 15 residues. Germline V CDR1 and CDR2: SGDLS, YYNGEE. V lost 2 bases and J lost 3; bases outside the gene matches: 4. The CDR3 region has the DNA TGTGCCAGCAGCGTGAGCGGGGGCCGCTACAATGAGCAGTTCTTC. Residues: CASSVSGGRYNEQFF.

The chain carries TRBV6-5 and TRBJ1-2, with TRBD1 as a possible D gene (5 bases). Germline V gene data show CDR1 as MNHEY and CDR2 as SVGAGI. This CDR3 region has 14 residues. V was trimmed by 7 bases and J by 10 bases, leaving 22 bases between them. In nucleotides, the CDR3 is TGTGCCAGCACCCGGACACTCTCCGGCCCTCACTACACCTTC. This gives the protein CASTRTLSGPHYTF.

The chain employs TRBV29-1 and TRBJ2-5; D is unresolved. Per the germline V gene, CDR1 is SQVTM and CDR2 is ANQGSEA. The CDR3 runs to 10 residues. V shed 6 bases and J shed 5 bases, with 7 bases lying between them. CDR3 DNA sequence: TGCAGCGTCCTAAGTGAGACCCAGTACTTC. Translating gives CSVLSETQYF.

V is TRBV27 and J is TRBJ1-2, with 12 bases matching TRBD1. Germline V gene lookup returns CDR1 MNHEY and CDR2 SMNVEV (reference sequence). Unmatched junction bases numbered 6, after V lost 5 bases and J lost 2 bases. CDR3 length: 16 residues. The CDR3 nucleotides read TGTGCCAGCAGTGTACGTGGGACAGGGGGCAACTATGGCTACACCTTC. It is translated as CASSVRGTGGNYGYTF.

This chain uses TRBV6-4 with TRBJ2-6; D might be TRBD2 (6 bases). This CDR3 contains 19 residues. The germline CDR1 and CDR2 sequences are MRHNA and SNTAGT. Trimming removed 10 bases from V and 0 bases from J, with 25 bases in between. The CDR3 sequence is CAIFPDCRRVCSGANVLTF. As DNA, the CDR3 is TGTGCCATCTTTCCGGATTGTCGGAGGGTGTGCTCTGGGGCCAACGTCCTGACTTTC.

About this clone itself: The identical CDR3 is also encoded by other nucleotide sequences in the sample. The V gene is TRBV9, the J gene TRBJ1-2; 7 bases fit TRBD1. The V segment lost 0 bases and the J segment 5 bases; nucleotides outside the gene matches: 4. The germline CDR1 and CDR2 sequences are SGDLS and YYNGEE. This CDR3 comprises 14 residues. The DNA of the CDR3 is TGTGCCAGCAGCGTAGGACAGGGTGGTTATGGCTACACCTTC. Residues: CASSVGQGGYGYTF.